These 8 T cell receptor beta chains were all obtained from the same sample, sequenced in a study of cytomegalovirus exposure and HLA in healthy donors. The study ran its PCR with 60 Vbeta and 13 Jbeta primers. Method: immunoSEQ multiplex PCR; TCRdb's copy keeps in-frame clones and lacks some. The sample includes around 170,000 clones, more than 65% seen only once; the top ten take 3.8%. The specimen was PBMCs. The receptors derive from a middle-aged man in good health and CMV-seronegative.

The chain carries TRBV7-6 and TRBJ2-3, with 15 positions matching TRBD2. With V trimmed by 2 bases and J by 3 bases, 6 bases remained unmatched. In germline, CDR1 is SGHVS, CDR2 FNYEAQ. The CDR3 is 18 amino acids. The DNA for the CDR3 is TGTGCCAGCAGCTTAACGGGACTAGCGGGGGGAGGGACAGATACGCAGTATTTT. Amino acid sequence: CASSLTGLAGGGTDTQYF.

The chain has TRBV27 and TRBJ1-2, with a weak D call TRBD1 (6 bases). The CDR3 has 14 residues. V dropped 5 bases and J dropped 5 bases, with 15 bases sitting between them. Per the germline V gene, CDR1 is MNHEY and CDR2 is SMNVEV (reference sequence). Here the CDR3 DNA reads TGTGCCAGCAGTACACAGGGTTGGGGTTATGGCTACACCTTC. It specifies CASSTQGWGYGYTF.

This clone has more than one count but fewer than ten. The chain links TRBV4-2 to TRBJ1-5; tentative D call: TRBD1 (5 bases). Germline V gives CDR1 LGHNA, CDR2 YNFKEQ. The V gene lost 3 bases and the J gene lost 3 bases, with 9 bases spanning the gap. This CDR3 has 14 residues. The CDR3 nucleotides read TGTGCCAGCAGCCATCGACAGACCAATCAGCCCCAGCATTTT. Translation gives CASSHRQTNQPQHF.

V and J are TRBV19 and TRBJ1-6; D perhaps matches TRBD1 (5 bases). CDR3 size: 16 residues. Trimming cost V 3 bases and J 1 base, with 10 bases left between them. Per germline, CDR1 LNHDA and CDR2 SQIVND (reference sequence). This chain's CDR3 is CASSMGGRSYNSPLHF. Written as DNA, the CDR3 is TGTGCCAGTAGTATGGGGGGAAGGTCCTATAATTCACCCCTCCACTTT.

This rearrangement joins TRBV6-1 to TRBJ1-1; no clear D gene. The CDR3 totals 13 residues. Trimming removed 4 bases at V and 0 bases at J, with 6 bases between. In germline, CDR1 is MNHNS, CDR2 SASEGT. DNA of the CDR3: TGTGCCAGCAGTGGAGGGATGAACACTGAAGCTTTCTTT. Translation gives CASSGGMNTEAFF.

This clone was counted a few times. The chain joins TRBV7-8 to TRBJ2-2; a possible D gene is TRBD1 (6 bases). CDR3 length equals 15 residues. Trimming stripped 5 bases from V and 6 bases from J, with 16 bases between. Looked up from germline, CDR1 is SGHVS and CDR2 is FQNEAQ. CDR3 coding DNA: TGTGCCAGCAGCCTCGACAGGATTCGGTCCGGGGAGCTGTTTTTT. Protein: CASSLDRIRSGELFF.

There are a few counts of this clone. The chain is built from TRBV27 and TRBJ2-3; D is perhaps TRBD1 (5 bases). CDR3 length: 15 amino acids. The germline V gene encodes CDR1 MNHEY and CDR2 SMNVEV (reference sequence). V was pared by 2 bases and J by 0 bases, with 9 bases between. For the CDR3, the DNA is TGTGCCAGCAGTTTACAGGGCCTTAGCACAGATACGCAGTATTTT. Protein: CASSLQGLSTDTQYF.

The chain joins TRBV2 to TRBJ1-2; 10 bases map to TRBD1. Germline V gene sequence: CDR1 SNHLY, CDR2 FYNNEI. CDR3 size: 13 residues. The V segment lost 6 bases and the J segment 4 bases; nucleotides outside the gene matches: 2. This chain's CDR3 is CASSGQGGYGYTF. The DNA of the CDR3 is TGTGCCAGCAGCGGACAGGGGGGCTATGGCTACACCTTC.